This T cell receptor (beta chain) derives from a study of vaccination effects on CD4 cells after COVID-19. Assay: immunoSEQ multiplex PCR; the TCRdb copy retains only in-frame clones and omits some. Among tens of thousands of clones listed, 82% were seen once. In the case of this clone: Antigen: not known.

Upon completion of around 9 days in culture, CD4+ T cells were isolated. CDR3 length: 14 amino acids. Germline assignment: CDR1 SEHNR and CDR2 FQNEAQ (reference sequence). V was cut by 3 bases and J by 2 bases, with 10 bases left in between. V usage is TRBV7-9 and J usage is TRBJ1-1; no clear D gene. Sequenced material: CD4+ T cells from PBMCs cultured without peptide, taken before COVID-19 vaccination. This receptor was identified in a human donor who received a COVID-19 vaccine. CDR3 in amino acids: CASSFGILNTEAFF. In DNA, the CDR3 is TGTGCCAGCAGCTTTGGGATACTAAACACTGAAGCTTTCTTT.